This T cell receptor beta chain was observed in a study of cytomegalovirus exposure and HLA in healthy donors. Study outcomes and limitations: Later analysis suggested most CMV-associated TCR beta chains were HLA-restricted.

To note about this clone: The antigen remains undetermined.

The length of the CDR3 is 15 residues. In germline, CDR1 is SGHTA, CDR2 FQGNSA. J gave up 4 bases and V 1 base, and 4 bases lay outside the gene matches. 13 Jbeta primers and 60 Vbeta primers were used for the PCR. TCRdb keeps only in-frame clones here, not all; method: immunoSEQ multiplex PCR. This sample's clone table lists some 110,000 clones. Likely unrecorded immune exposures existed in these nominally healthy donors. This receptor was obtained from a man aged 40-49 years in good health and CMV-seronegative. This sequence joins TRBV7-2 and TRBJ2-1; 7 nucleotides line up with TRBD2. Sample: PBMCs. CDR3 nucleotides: TGTGCCAGCAGCTTAGGCGGGGGTGGATACAATGAGCAGTTCTTC. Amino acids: CASSLGGGGYNEQFF.